The source of this T cell receptor (beta chain) is a study of blood T cells in healthy people across ages. The CDR3 runs to 14 residues. Per germline, CDR1 SGHTA and CDR2 FQGTGA. The junction had 2 bases not matched to a gene; V was cut back by 5 bases and J by 2 bases. Then a second PCR, running roughly 7 to 11 cycles, was carried out with a sample-barcoded 5' primer and a J-beta primer mix. A single record per CDR3 protein comes from TCRdb applying MiXCR to the 5' RACE reads. The sample holds about a million distinct CDR3 sequences, under 40% seen once. Study results and caveats: Total diversity from one million sequenced T cells was likely underestimated.

As for this clonotype: Its antigen is still unknown.

Sequencing was performed on blood. The clonotype was recovered from a man aged 18 to 30 in good health. This rearrangement joins TRBV7-3 to TRBJ1-3; TRBD1 agrees at 8 bases. The CDR3 coding sequence is TGTGCCAGCAGCATACAGGGGGCTGGAAACACCATATATTTT. Protein: CASSIQGAGNTIYF.